This T cell receptor (beta chain) was sequenced in a study of T cells after yellow fever vaccination. Findings and limits, study-wide: Clonotypes appearing in both CD4 and CD8 compartments existed, and their share was small. After the booster, 96% of CD4 and 75% to 90% of CD8 primary-response clones were re-detected.

Concerning this clonotype: What it binds is unknown.

Researchers made TCR cDNA using 5'RACE template switching, and this step added a universal primer site and UMIs. TCRdb reprocessed the 5' RACE reads via MiXCR and lists one record per CDR3 protein. The profile shows about 260,000 distinct CDR3 sequences, roughly 4.8% of them singletons. V was cut by 9 bases and J by 1 base, with 12 bases left in between. The length of the CDR3 is 13 residues. CDR1 is LNHDA, CDR2 SQIVND, per germline (reference sequence). This sequence was found in a man aged 18 to 30 who received the YFV17D yellow fever vaccine. Source: CD4+ T cells sorted from PBMCs, taken on the day of the yellow fever booster vaccination. The chain carries TRBV19 and TRBJ1-1; TRBD1 might be the D (5 bases). CDR3 protein: CASNLGQNTEAFF. The DNA of the CDR3 is TGTGCCAGCAATTTAGGACAGAACACTGAAGCTTTCTTT.